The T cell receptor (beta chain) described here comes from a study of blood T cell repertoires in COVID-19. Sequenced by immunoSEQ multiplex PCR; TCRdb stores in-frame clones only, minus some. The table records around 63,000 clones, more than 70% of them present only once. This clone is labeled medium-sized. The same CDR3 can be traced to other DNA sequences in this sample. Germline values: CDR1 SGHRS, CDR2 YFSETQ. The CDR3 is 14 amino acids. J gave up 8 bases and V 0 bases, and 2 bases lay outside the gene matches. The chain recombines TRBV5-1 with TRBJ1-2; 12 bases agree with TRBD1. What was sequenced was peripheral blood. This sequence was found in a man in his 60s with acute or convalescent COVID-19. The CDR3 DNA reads TGCGCCAGCAGCTTGGCCGGGACAGGGGGCGGCTACACCTTC. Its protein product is CASSLAGTGGGYTF.